What follows are 28 T cell receptor beta chains derived from one specimen sequenced in a study of CD8+CD57+ T cells in acquired aplastic anemia. Whoever was chosen for sequencing had shown CD8+CD57+ cell expansion by flow cytometry. TCR beta VDJ and CDR3 profiles were obtained from a genomic DNA template. TCRdb redid the calling of the reads with MiXCR, one entry per CDR3 protein. This table has 200,000 or so distinct CDR3 sequences, under 55% appearing once. The sample comprised sorted CD4+, CD8+, or CD8+CD57+ T cells (not recorded which) from PBMCs. The receptor source for this set is a human donor with aplastic anemia.

In this sample, this clonotype turned up many times. The chain employs TRBV10-2 and TRBJ2-3; 7 bases line up with TRBD1. The CDR3 runs 17 residues. Germline lookup yields CDR1 WSHSY and CDR2 SAAADI. V shed 0 bases, J shed 0 bases, and the junction held 6 bases outside the gene matches. CDR3 coding DNA: TGCGCCAGCAGTGAGTCAAGACAGGGTCGGAGCACAGATACGCAGTATTTT. It specifies CASSESRQGRSTDTQYF.

The chain recombines TRBV4-1 with TRBJ1-1; D is possibly TRBD1 (5 bases). Looked up from germline, CDR1 is MGHRA and CDR2 is YSYEKL. Trimming left V 4 bases short and J 1 base short, with 10 bases between. This CDR3 comprises 14 residues. CDR3 in DNA: TGCGCCAGCAGCCCGGGACGGGGGAACACTGAAGCTTTCTTT. Its protein is CASSPGRGNTEAFF.

This clonotype was counted ten times or more. V and J are TRBV7-8 and TRBJ2-5; D is unclear. CDR1 is SGHVS and CDR2 is FQNEAQ in the germline V gene. The CDR3 runs to 12 residues. Trimming left V 6 bases short and J 1 base short, with 6 bases between. For the CDR3, the DNA is TGTGCCAGCAGTCCCAGCCAAGAGACCCAGTACTTC. This codes for CASSPSQETQYF.

This clonotype was detected ten times or more. V usage is TRBV6-5 and J usage is TRBJ2-7; 11 nucleotides line up with TRBD1. After removal of 5 bases from V and 2 bases from J, the junction contained 11 bases not matched to a gene. There are 17 residues in the CDR3. Germline V gene lookup returns CDR1 MNHEY and CDR2 SVGAGI. CDR3 residues: CASSQSGTGGRTYEQYF. CDR3 nucleotides: TGTGCCAGCAGTCAGTCCGGGACAGGGGGAAGAACCTACGAGCAGTACTTC.

Remarks on this clonotype: The DNA is omitted, as the CDR3 cannot be located on it reliably, and the CDR3 follows TCRdb's listing. V is TRBV9 and J is TRBJ2-6; the table's D call TRBD1 went unverified against the DNA. The CDR3 totals 23 residues, both ends included. Germline CDR1 and CDR2: SGDLS and YYNGEE. CDR3: CARKATEAFFGQGGGSGANVLTF.

The chain uses TRBV2 and TRBJ2-7, with D perhaps assigned TRBD1 or TRBD2 (5 bases each). The CDR3 totals 13 residues. Germline CDR1 SNHLY, CDR2 FYNNEI. Trimming cost V 11 bases and J 3 bases, with 17 bases left between them. CDR3 sequence (DNA): TGTGCCTCCCGCCCCCCGGGGCGCTACGAGCAGTACTTC. As protein: CASRPPGRYEQYF.

This chain connects TRBV10-3 to TRBJ2-6, with 7 bases aligning to TRBD1. V lost 3 bases to trimming and J lost 6 bases; unmatched junction nucleotides: 11. Germline CDR1 ENHRY, CDR2 SYGVKD. The length of the CDR3 is 17 residues. For the CDR3, the DNA is TGTGCCATCAGTGACCGGGACAGCCCCCGGGAGGCCAACGTCCTGACTTTC. Protein sequence: CAISDRDSPREANVLTF.

The CDR3 reads CSARDTGWGSEQYF. In nucleotides, the CDR3 is TGCAGTGCTAGAGATACAGGGTGGGGGTCCGAGCAGTACTTC. The V gene is TRBV20-1, the J gene TRBJ2-7; tentative D call: TRBD1 (6 bases). The germline V and J ends were trimmed by 0 bases and 6 bases, with 15 bases remaining between them. Germline V CDR1 and CDR2: DFQATT, SNEGSKA (reference sequence). The CDR3 consists of 14 residues.

Many counts were recorded for this clonotype. The chain uses TRBV7-8 and TRBJ1-5, with 7 bases matching TRBD1. V shed 5 bases and J 2 bases; nucleotides not matched to a gene: 6. This CDR3 region has 15 residues. Germline assignment: CDR1 SGHVS and CDR2 FQNEAQ. CDR3 nucleotide sequence: TGTGCCAGCAGCCATACAGGGGAGGGCAATCAGCCCCAGCATTTT. Residues: CASSHTGEGNQPQHF.

The chain carries TRBV19 and TRBJ2-7, with TRBD2 identical over 9 bases. This CDR3 has 11 residues. After removal of 9 bases from V and 6 bases from J, the junction contained 3 bases not matched to a gene. CDR1 is LNHDA and CDR2 is SQIVND in the germline V gene (reference sequence). The CDR3 spells CASSGGLEQYF. For the CDR3, the DNA is TGTGCCAGCAGCGGGGGGCTCGAGCAGTACTTC. The full variable domain, its missing parts supplied by reference TRBV19 and TRBJ2-7, is DGGITQSPKYLFRKEGQNVTLSCEQNLNHDAMYWYRQDPGQGLRLIYYSQIVNDFQKGDIAEGYSVSREKKESFPLTVTSAQKNPTAFYLCASSGGLEQYFGPGTRLTVT.

With regard to this clonotype: Possible read error: a much larger clone is one base away. The chain is built from TRBV6-5 and TRBJ2-7, with 10 positions matching TRBD2. The CDR3 extends over 16 amino acids. CDR1 and CDR2 (germline): MNHEY, SVGAGI. The CDR3 protein is CASNYLGTSERYEQYF. The CDR3 DNA follows: TGTGCCAGCAATTACCTGGGGACTAGCGAGCGCTACGAGCAGTACTTC.

V and J are TRBV7-6 and TRBJ2-7, with D unresolved. V was cut by 0 bases and J by 5 bases, with 17 bases left in between. Germline CDR1 SGHVS, CDR2 FNYEAQ. This CDR3 is built from 16 residues. This CDR3 reads CASSLAGSSPLNEQYF. In nucleotides, the CDR3 is TGTGCCAGCAGCTTAGCAGGGTCTTCTCCCCTGAACGAGCAGTACTTC.

V is TRBV9 and J is TRBJ2-1; D gene ambiguous. V was clipped by 2 bases and J by 4 bases, with 13 bases between them. Germline loops: CDR1 SGDLS, CDR2 YYNGEE. The CDR3 loop spans 15 amino acids. The CDR3 bases are TGTGCCAGCAGCGTCGGTGGGTTGGGTTACAATGAGCAGTTCTTC. Translating gives CASSVGGLGYNEQFF.

This chain uses TRBV20-1 with TRBJ2-7; 7 bases agree with TRBD1. Germline lookup yields CDR1 DFQATT and CDR2 SNEGSKA (reference sequence). The V gene end was trimmed by 6 bases and the J gene end by 3 bases; junction bases not matched to a gene: 20. The CDR3 is 17 residues long. CDR3 residues: CSAPAASTGQRVYEQYF. In DNA form, the CDR3 reads TGCAGTGCGCCAGCAGCCAGTACGGGACAGCGAGTCTACGAGCAGTACTTC.

This clonotype was seen ten or more times. This chain links TRBV6-5 with TRBJ1-2; TRBD1 matches at 7 bases. Germline V CDR1 and CDR2: MNHEY, SVGAGI. This CDR3 contains 15 residues. The V and J ends lost 6 bases and 7 bases, in that order; junction bases with no gene match: 14. CDR3 sequence (DNA): TGTGCCAGCAGGTCAAACGCACAGGGGAAGTCTGGCTACACCTTC. Protein product: CASRSNAQGKSGYTF.

The chain joins TRBV19 to TRBJ1-5; 7 bases are shared with TRBD1. This CDR3 has 15 residues. CDR1 is LNHDA, CDR2 SQIVND, per germline (reference sequence). The V gene end was trimmed by 7 bases and the J gene end by 4 bases; junction bases not matched to a gene: 10. The CDR3 region is CASTRDSRRNQPQHF. CDR3 bases: TGTGCCAGTACCCGGGACAGCCGACGGAATCAGCCCCAGCATTTT.

This clonotype was picked up many times. This rearrangement joins TRBV7-8 to TRBJ2-2; a possible D gene is TRBD2 (6 bases). Germline values: CDR1 SGHVS, CDR2 FQNEAQ. The V gene lost 4 bases and the J gene lost 4 bases, with 16 bases spanning the gap. This CDR3 is 16 amino acids long. CDR3: CASSSFRPGSTGELFF. The CDR3 nucleotides read TGTGCCAGCAGCTCATTCCGGCCCGGGAGCACCGGGGAGCTGTTTTTT.

This rearrangement joins TRBV7-2 to TRBJ2-7; D gene ambiguous. Germline loops: CDR1 SGHTA, CDR2 FQGNSA. The V gene lost 0 bases and the J gene lost 5 bases, with 8 bases spanning the gap. This CDR3 has 13 amino acids. The DNA of the CDR3 is TGTGCCAGCAGCTTAGCGGGAAGGCACGAGCAGTACTTC. It yields the protein CASSLAGRHEQYF. The full variable domain, its missing parts supplied by reference TRBV7-2 and TRBJ2-7, is GAGVSQSPSNKVTEKGKDVELRCDPISGHTALYWYRQSLGQGLEFLIYFQGNSAPDKSGLPSDRFSAERTGGSVSTLTIQRTQQEDSAVYLCASSLAGRHEQYFGPGTRLTVT.

This clonotype was seen ten or more times. The chain recombines TRBV6-6 with TRBJ2-3; 7 bases map to TRBD1. The junction had 6 bases not matched to a gene; V was cut back by 6 bases and J by 0 bases. The CDR3 sequence is 15 residues long. Germline lookup yields CDR1 MNHNY and CDR2 SVGAGI (reference sequence). Here the CDR3 reads CASRYQGVSTDTQYF. In DNA, the CDR3 is TGTGCCAGCAGGTACCAGGGGGTGAGCACAGATACGCAGTATTTT.

This clonotype appeared many times. This chain connects TRBV7-3 to TRBJ2-7; perhaps TRBD1 as D (5 bases). Germline CDR1 is SGHTA and CDR2 is FQGTGA. CDR3 length: 17 residues. V was shortened by 4 bases and J by 4 bases, with 23 bases between the two germline ends. CDR3: CASSSPPPPGRVYEQYF. CDR3 bases: TGTGCCAGCAGCTCTCCTCCCCCCCCCGGCAGGGTTTACGAGCAGTACTTC.

This clonotype was recorded many times. The chain is built from TRBV5-4 and TRBJ2-4; 8 positions agree with TRBD1. CDR1 and CDR2 (germline): SGHNT, YYREEE (reference sequence). J gave up 3 bases and V 3 bases, and 2 bases lay outside the gene matches. The CDR3 is 14 amino acids. In DNA, the CDR3 is TGTGCCAGCAGCTGGGACAGGTTCAAAAACATTCAGTACTTC. It yields the protein CASSWDRFKNIQYF.

This clonotype has more than one count but fewer than ten. The chain uses TRBV5-6 and TRBJ2-2; 10 bases align to TRBD1. The germline V gene has CDR1 SGHDT and CDR2 YYEEEE. Unmatched junction bases numbered 6, after V lost 6 bases and J lost 4 bases. The CDR3 runs 15 residues. CDR3 coding DNA: TGTGCCAGCACCCGACAGGGGGCGGGCACCGGGGAGCTGTTTTTT. Its protein product is CASTRQGAGTGELFF.

The chain employs TRBV10-3 and TRBJ1-4; no clear D. Looked up from germline, CDR1 is ENHRY and CDR2 is SYGVKD. The V gene lost 2 bases and the J gene lost 0 bases, with 7 bases spanning the gap. There are 15 residues in the CDR3. CDR3 bases: TGTGCCATCAGTGAGGAATATGCAACTAATGAAAAACTGTTTTTT. It is translated as CAISEEYATNEKLFF.

This clonotype was observed at least ten times. This chain joins TRBV4-1 and TRBJ2-3; D might be TRBD1 or TRBD2, each matching 5 bases. V was shortened by 5 bases and J by 2 bases, with 17 bases between the two germline ends. Germline CDR1 is MGHRA and CDR2 is YSYEKL. This CDR3 comprises 16 residues. The CDR3 bases are TGCGCCAGCAGCTCGAACGGGTTCGGGGCCACAGATACGCAGTATTTT. This gives the protein CASSSNGFGATDTQYF.

Points on this clonotype: A much larger clone sits a single nucleotide away, making a read error possible. The CDR3 nucleotides read TGTGCCAGCAAGGGGCAGGGAAGTGAGCCGCGTGGTGGCTACACCTTC. Its protein product is CASKGQGSEPRGGYTF. The rearrangement links TRBV6-5 to TRBJ1-2; D perhaps matches TRBD1 (5 bases). CDR3 length: 16 residues. V was trimmed by 7 bases and J by 7 bases, leaving 25 bases between them. Germline CDR1 is MNHEY and CDR2 is SVGAGI.

The CDR3 sequence is CASSFRLEVSTDTQYF. The CDR3 DNA follows: TGTGCCAGCAGCTTTCGACTAGAAGTAAGCACAGATACGCAGTATTTT. This chain joins TRBV7-2 and TRBJ2-3; maybe TRBD2 (6 bases). The V and J ends lost 3 bases and 0 bases respectively, with 13 bases between them. Germline CDR1 is SGHTA and CDR2 is FQGNSA. CDR3 length equals 16 residues.

This chain links TRBV19 with TRBJ2-5, with D possibly matching TRBD1 (5 bases). CDR3 length equals 14 residues. CDR1 is LNHDA, CDR2 SQIVND, per germline (reference sequence). V gave up 1 base and J gave up 9 bases, with 15 bases separating them. The CDR3 DNA sequence: TGTGCCAGTAGTATAGCCGACAGCCGAACCGCCCAGTACTTC. It yields the protein CASSIADSRTAQYF.

This chain connects TRBV7-9 to TRBJ1-3; possibly TRBD1 for D (5 bases). Per the germline V gene, CDR1 is SEHNR and CDR2 is FQNEAQ (reference sequence). V lost 5 bases, J lost 2 bases, and 13 bases lay in between. This CDR3 region has 15 residues. The CDR3 loop reads CASSPGFGAGNTIYF. The CDR3 region has the DNA TGTGCCAGCAGCCCAGGGTTCGGGGCTGGAAACACCATATATTTT. Filled out from reference TRBV7-9 and TRBJ1-3, the complete variable domain reads DTGVSQNPRHKITKRGQNVTFRCDPISEHNRLYWYRQTLGQGPEFLTYFQNEAQLEKSRLLSDRFSAERPKGSFSTLEIQRTEQGDSAMYLCASSPGFGAGNTIYFGEGSWLTVV.